The T cell receptor (beta chain) described here comes from a study of blood T cell repertoires in COVID-19. This CDR3 is built from 17 residues. Germline loops: CDR1 SEHNR, CDR2 FQNEAQ (reference sequence). With 3 bases removed from V and 0 bases from J, the gap between germline ends came to 15 bases. The repertoire was sequenced with immunoSEQ multiplex PCR; TCRdb's copy has only in-frame clones and lacks some. The data hold some 180,000 clones, with about 80% observed a single time. The TCR originated in a man in his sixties or seventies with active or convalescent COVID-19. The chain has TRBV7-9 and TRBJ1-5; no definite D call. Sequencing was carried out using peripheral blood. CDR3 sequence reads: CASSFTPSGTSNQPQHF. DNA for the CDR3: TGTGCCAGCAGCTTTACCCCTTCGGGTACTAGCAATCAGCCCCAGCATTTT.